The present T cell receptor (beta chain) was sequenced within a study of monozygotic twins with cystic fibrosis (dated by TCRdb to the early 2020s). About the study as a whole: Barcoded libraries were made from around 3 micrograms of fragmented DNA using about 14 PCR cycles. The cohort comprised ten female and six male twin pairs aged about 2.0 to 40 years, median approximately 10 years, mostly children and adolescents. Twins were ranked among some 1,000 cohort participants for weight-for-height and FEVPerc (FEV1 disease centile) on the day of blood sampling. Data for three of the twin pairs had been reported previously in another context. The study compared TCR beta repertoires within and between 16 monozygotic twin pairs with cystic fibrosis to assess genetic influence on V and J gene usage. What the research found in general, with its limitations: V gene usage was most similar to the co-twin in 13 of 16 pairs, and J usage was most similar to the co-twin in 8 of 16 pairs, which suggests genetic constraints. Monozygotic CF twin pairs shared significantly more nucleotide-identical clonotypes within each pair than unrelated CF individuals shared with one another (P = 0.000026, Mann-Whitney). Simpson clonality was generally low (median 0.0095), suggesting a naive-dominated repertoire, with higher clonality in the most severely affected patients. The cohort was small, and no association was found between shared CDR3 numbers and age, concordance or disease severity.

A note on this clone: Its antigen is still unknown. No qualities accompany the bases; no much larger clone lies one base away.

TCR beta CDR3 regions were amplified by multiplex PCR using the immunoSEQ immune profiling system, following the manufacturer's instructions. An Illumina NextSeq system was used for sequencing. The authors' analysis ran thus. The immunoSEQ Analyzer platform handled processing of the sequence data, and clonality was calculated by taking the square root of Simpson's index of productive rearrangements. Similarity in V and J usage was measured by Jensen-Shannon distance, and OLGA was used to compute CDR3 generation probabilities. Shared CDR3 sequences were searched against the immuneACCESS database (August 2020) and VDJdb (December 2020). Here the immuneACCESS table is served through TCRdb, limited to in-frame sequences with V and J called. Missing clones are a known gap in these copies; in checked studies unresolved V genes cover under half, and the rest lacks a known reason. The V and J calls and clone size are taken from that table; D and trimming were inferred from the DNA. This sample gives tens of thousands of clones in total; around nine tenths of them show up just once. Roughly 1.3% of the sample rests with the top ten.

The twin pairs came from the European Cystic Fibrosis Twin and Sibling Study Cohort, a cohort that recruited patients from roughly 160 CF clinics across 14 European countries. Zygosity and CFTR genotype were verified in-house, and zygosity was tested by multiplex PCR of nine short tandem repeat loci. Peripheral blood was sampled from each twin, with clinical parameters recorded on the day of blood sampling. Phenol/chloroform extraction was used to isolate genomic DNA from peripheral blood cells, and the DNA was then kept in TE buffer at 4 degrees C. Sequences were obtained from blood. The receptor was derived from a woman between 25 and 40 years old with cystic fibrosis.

The DNA sequence is as follows: TGTGCCAGCAGTGCGGGACTAGCGGGGGCTTCAGATACGCAGTATTTT. This gives the protein CASSAGLAGASDTQYF. The rearrangement joined TRBV6-1 to TRBJ2-3, with TRBD2 matching 14 junction bases. The CDR3 runs 16 amino acids, cysteine and phenylalanine included. This entry keeps only the CDR3 DNA: 48 bases, framed from base 1. Here V drops 4 bases and J drops 4 bases, and the junction holds 4 bases not matched to any gene. From a lookup of the germline V gene, CDR1 and CDR2 are MNHNS and SASEGT.